In this sample, the clone carrying this T cell receptor (beta chain) is medium-sized. The antigen remains undetermined. The CDR3 is 15 amino acids. CDR1 is MNHNS and CDR2 is SASEGT in the germline V gene. Between the trimmed V and J ends, which lost 1 base and 2 bases, there was a span of 12 bases. TCRdb recomputed calls from the PCR reads with MiXCR, one row per CDR3 protein. This sample carries around 31,000 distinct CDR3 sequences, 49% of them seen once, and the ten largest clones take approximately 6%. The data were taken from a study of vaccination and CD4 T cells after COVID-19. Study as a whole: Blood was drawn a median roughly 68 days post second dose, range 14 to 241. The study, taken as a whole, reports: Median SARS-CoV-2-reactive clonotype numbers went up from roughly 21 to 40, but not significantly. Convalescent patients showed a median about 86% of reactive clones that were seen only post-vaccination.

Time point defined: late sampling 161 to 241 days after vaccination in three convalescent patients. PCR-confirmed positives ranged from March to December 2020, preceding US Alpha, Beta and Delta variants. The rearrangement links TRBV6-1 to TRBJ2-7; D tentatively fits TRBD1 or TRBD2 (5 bases each). The sample was CD4+ T cells from blood, taken about 7 months after SARS-CoV-2 vaccination. This clonotype was obtained from a human donor who had recovered from COVID-19. CDR3 in DNA: TGTGCCAGCAGTGAAGAAGGGACGTCACCCTACGAGCAGTACTTC. Translation gives CASSEEGTSPYEQYF.